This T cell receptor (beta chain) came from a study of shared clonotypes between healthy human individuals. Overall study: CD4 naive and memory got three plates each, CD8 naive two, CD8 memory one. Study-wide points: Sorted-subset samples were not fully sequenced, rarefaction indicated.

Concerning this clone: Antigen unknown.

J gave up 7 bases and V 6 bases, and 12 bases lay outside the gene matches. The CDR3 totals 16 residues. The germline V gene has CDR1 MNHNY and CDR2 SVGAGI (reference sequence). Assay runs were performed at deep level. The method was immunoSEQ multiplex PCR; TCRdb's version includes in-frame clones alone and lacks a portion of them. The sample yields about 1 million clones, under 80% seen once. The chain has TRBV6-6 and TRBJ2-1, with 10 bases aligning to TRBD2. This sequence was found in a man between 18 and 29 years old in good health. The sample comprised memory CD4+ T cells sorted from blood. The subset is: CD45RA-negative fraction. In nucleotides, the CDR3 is TGTGCCAGCAGGAGCCAGCGGGGGGGCGGGGATAATGAGCAGTTCTTC. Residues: CASRSQRGGGDNEQFF.